This T cell receptor (beta chain) was retrieved from a study of T-cell reconstitution after alpha-beta-depleted transplantation in children. Whole-study findings and limits: Day-60 TCRbeta diversity that was high in some patients was derived from surviving recipient T cells and thymic progenitors. Alpha-beta T cells present about two months after transplant were reported to originate from several hundred expanded graft clones. At one year after transplant, newly produced T cells mostly accounted for T-cell counts and diversity.

TCRbeta library construction was performed incorporating unique molecular identifiers. TCRdb used MiXCR to reprocess the PCR reads, holding one entry per CDR3 protein. This sample has under 850,000 distinct CDR3 sequences, with about an eighth found just once. Trimming left V 1 base short and J 0 bases short, with 9 bases between. Germline V gene lookup returns CDR1 LGHNA and CDR2 YNFKEQ. CDR3 size: 15 residues. For this clonotype: Its antigen is not known.

The source was PBMCs, collected before TCRalphabeta/CD19-depleted stem cell transplant. The sequence derives from a girl aged 2 to 9 with congenital amegakaryocytic thrombocytopenia, due to receive a stem cell transplant. The chain couples TRBV4-2 to TRBJ2-5; no clear D. CDR3 in DNA: TGTGCCAGCAGCCAAGGAGATACGTACCAAGAGACCCAGTACTTC. It yields the protein CASSQGDTYQETQYF.